The present T cell receptor beta chain was sequenced within a study of T cell responses to AZD1222 COVID-19 vaccine. Study results and caveats: The study found vaccine-associated CD4 TCRs spanning spike, dominant at 160-218 and 743-854.

The V end was cut by 1 base, the J end by 6 bases, with 3 bases between. The CDR3 consists of 12 residues. Germline lookup yields CDR1 SGHVS and CDR2 FNYEAQ. Of note for this clone: The antigen remains undetermined.

Sequenced by immunoSEQ multiplex PCR; TCRdb stores in-frame clones only, minus some. This table holds 150,000 or so clones, around nine tenths found once. V gene TRBV7-6 combines with J gene TRBJ2-2, with D unclear. The sample was peripheral blood, taken on day 0 of AZD1222 vaccination. This receptor was obtained from an adult in good health. CDR3 loop: CASSLGPGELFF. DNA for the CDR3: TGTGCCAGCAGCTTAGGTCCCGGGGAGCTGTTTTTT.